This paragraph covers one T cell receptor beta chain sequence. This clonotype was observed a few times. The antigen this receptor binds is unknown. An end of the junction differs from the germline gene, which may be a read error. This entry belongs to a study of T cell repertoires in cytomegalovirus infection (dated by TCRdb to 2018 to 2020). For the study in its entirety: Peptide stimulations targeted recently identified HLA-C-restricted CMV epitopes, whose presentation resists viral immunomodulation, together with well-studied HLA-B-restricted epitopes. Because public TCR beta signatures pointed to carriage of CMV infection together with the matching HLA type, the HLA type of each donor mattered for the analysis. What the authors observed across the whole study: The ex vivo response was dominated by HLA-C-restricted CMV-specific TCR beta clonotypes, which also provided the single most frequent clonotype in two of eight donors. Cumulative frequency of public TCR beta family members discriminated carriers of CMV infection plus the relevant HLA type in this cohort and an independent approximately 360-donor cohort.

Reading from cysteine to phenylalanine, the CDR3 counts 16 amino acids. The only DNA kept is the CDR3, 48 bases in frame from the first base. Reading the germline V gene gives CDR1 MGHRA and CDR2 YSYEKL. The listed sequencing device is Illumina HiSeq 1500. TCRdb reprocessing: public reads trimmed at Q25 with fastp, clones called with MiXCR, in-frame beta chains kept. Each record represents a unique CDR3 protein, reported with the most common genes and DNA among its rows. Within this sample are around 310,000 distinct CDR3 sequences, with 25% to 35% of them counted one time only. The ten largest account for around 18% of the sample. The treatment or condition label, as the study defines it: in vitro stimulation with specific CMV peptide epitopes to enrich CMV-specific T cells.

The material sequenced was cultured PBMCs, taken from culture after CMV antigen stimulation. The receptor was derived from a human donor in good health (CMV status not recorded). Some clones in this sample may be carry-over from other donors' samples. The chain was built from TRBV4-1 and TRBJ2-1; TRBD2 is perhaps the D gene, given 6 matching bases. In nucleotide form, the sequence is TGTGCCAGCAGCCAATCCCCCTCCTCCCGGAGGGATGAGCAGTTCTTC. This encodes CASSQSPSSRRDEQFF.